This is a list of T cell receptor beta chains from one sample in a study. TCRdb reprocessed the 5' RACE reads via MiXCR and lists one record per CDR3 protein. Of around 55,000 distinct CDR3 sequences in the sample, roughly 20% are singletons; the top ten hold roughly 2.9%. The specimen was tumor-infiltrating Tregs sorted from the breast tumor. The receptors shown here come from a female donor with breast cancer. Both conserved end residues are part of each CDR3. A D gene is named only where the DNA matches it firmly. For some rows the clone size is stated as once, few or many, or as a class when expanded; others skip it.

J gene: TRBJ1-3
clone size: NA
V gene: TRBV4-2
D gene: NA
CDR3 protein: CASSQAANSGNTIYF
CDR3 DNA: TGTGCCAGCAGCCAAGCAGCAAACTCTGGAAACACCATATATTTT

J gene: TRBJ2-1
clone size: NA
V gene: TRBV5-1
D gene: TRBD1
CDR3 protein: CASSKSTGSYNEQFF
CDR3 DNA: TGCGCCAGCAGCAAATCGACAGGGAGCTACAATGAGCAGTTCTTC

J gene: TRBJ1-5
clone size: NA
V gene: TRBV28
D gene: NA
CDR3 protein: CASSRGSQPQHF
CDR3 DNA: TGTGCCAGCAGTCGTGGAAGTCAGCCCCAGCATTTT

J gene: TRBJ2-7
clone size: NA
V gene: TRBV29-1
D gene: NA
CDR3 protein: CSVRTGVEQYF
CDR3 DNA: TGCAGCGTTCGTACGGGCGTCGAGCAGTACTTC

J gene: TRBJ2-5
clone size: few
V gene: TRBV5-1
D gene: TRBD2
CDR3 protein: CASKSSGRVETQYF
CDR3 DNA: TGCGCCAGCAAGTCTAGCGGGAGGGTGGAGACCCAGTACTTC

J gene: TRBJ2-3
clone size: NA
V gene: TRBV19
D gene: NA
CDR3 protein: CASSKFKTDTQYF
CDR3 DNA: TGTGCCAGTAGTAAATTCAAGACAGATACGCAGTATTTT

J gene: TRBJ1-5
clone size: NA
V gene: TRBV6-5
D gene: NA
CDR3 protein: CASSYREGQPQHF
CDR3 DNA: TGTGCCAGCAGTTACAGGGAGGGACAGCCCCAGCATTTT

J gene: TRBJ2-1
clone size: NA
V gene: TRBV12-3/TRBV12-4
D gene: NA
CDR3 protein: CASSPGYSYNEQFF
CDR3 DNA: TGTGCCAGCAGCCCAGGGTACTCCTACAATGAGCAGTTCTTC

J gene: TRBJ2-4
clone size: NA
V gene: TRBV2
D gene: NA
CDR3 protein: CASRLKWAKNIQYF
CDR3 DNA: TGTGCCAGCAGGCTTAAGTGGGCCAAAAACATTCAGTACTTC

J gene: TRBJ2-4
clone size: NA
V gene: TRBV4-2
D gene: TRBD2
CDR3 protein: CASSRGLEGGIQYF
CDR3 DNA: TGTGCCAGCAGCAGGGGACTGGAGGGAGGGATTCAGTACTTC

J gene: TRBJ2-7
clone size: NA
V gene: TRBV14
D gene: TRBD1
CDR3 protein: CASSRPGTGVNEQYF
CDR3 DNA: TGTGCCAGCAGCCGACCAGGGACAGGGGTGAACGAGCAGTACTTC

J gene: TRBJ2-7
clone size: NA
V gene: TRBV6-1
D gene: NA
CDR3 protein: CASSWGAGGSYEQYF
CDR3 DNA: TGTGCCAGCAGTTGGGGGGCAGGGGGCTCCTACGAGCAGTACTTC

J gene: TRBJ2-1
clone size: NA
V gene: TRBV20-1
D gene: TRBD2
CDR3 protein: CSAEQTSDNEQFF
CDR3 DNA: TGCAGTGCGGAACAGACTAGCGACAATGAGCAGTTCTTC

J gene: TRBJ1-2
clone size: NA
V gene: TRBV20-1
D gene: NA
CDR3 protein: CSARDLDTFYGYTF
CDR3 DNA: TGCAGTGCTAGAGACCTGGACACTTTCTATGGCTACACCTTC

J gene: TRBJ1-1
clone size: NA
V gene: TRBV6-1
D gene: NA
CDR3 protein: CATRQEDTEAFF
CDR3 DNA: TGTGCCACGCGACAGGAGGACACTGAAGCTTTCTTT

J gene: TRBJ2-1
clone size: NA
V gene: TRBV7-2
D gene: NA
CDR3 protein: CASSSIMFNEQFF
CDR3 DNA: TGTGCCAGCAGCTCTATTATGTTCAATGAGCAGTTCTTC

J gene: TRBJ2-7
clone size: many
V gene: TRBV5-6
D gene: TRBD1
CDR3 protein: CASLTNHAGGLYEQYF
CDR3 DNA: TGTGCCAGCCTGACGAACCACGCAGGGGGCTTATACGAGCAGTACTTC

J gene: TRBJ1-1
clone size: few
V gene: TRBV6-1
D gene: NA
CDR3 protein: CASTNGLRQAIEAFF
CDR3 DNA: TGTGCCAGCACGAACGGACTTCGACAGGCCATTGAAGCTTTCTTT

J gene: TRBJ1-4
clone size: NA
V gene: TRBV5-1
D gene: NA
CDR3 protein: CASSLGASEEKLYF
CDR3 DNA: TGCGCCAGCAGCTTGGGGGCGTCGGAGGAAAAACTGTATTTT

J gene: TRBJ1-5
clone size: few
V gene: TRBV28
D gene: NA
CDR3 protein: CASSTSPGGQHSNQPQHF
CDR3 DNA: TGTGCCAGCAGTACCTCCCCGGGGGGGCAGCATAGCAATCAGCCCCAGCATTTT

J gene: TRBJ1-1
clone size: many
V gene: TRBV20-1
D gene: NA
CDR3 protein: CSARETGNTEAFF
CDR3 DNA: TGCAGTGCTAGAGAGACAGGGAACACTGAAGCTTTCTTT

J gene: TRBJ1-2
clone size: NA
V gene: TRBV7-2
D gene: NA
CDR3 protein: CASSLAARNYGYTF
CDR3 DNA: TGTGCCAGCAGCTTAGCTGCACGGAACTATGGCTACACCTTC

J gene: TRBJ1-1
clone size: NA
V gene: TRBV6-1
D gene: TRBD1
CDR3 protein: CASKGDRAGPEAFF
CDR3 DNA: TGTGCCAGCAAAGGGGACAGGGCCGGACCTGAAGCTTTCTTT

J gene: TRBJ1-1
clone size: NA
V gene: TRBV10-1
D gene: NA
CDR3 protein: CASSSGPEGEAFF
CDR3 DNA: TGCGCCAGCAGTTCCGGGCCTGAGGGGGAAGCTTTCTTT

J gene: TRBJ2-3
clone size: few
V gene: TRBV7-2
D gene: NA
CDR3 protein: CASSLRGGLGDTQYF
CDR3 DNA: TGTGCCAGCAGCCTCCGAGGAGGTTTAGGAGATACGCAGTATTTT

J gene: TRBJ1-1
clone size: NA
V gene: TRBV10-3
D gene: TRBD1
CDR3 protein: CAISETGVVAEAFF
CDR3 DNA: TGTGCCATCAGTGAAACAGGGGTGGTTGCTGAAGCTTTCTTT

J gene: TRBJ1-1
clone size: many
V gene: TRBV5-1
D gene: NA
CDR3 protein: CASSEINMNTEAFF
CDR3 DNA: TGCGCCAGCAGCGAGATAAACATGAACACTGAAGCTTTCTTT

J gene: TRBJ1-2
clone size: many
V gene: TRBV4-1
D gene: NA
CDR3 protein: CASSHARGQFYGYTF
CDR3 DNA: TGCGCCAGCAGCCATGCTAGAGGACAGTTCTATGGCTACACCTTC

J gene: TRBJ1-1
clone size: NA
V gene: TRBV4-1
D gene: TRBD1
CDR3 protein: CATRSGTGRGLNTEAFF
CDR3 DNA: TGCGCCACCCGTTCCGGGACAGGGAGGGGCTTAAACACTGAAGCTTTCTTT

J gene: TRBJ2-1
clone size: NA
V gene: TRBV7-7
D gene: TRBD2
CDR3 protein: CASSGTSGGEQFF
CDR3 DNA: TGTGCCAGCAGCGGGACTAGCGGAGGAGAGCAGTTCTTC

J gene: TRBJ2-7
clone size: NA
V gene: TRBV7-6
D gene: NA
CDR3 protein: CASSSLVSYEQYF
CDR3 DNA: TGTGCCAGCAGCTCGTTAGTAAGCTACGAGCAGTACTTC

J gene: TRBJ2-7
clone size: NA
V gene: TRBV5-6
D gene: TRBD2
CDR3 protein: CASSFGSGRGEQYF
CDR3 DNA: TGTGCCAGCAGCTTCGGTAGCGGGAGAGGTGAGCAGTACTTC

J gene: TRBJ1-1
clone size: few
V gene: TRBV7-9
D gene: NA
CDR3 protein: CASSLEGTAEAFF
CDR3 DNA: TGTGCCAGCAGCTTAGAAGGGACCGCTGAAGCTTTCTTT

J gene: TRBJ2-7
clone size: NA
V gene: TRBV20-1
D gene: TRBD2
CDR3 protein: CSVAGGSYEQYF
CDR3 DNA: TGCAGTGTGGCGGGAGGGTCCTACGAGCAGTACTTC

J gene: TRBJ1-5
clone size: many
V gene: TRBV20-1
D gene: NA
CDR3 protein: CSARAGQWGNQPQHF
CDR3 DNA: TGCAGTGCTAGAGCGGGCCAATGGGGCAATCAGCCCCAGCATTTT

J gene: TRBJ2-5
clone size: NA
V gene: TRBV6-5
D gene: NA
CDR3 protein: CASSRDTYQETQYF
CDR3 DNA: TGTGCCAGCAGTCGGGACACCTACCAAGAGACCCAGTACTTC

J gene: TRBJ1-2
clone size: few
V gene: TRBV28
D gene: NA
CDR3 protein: CASTTRPRQRSYGYTF
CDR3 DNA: TGTGCCAGCACCACCCGGCCGAGGCAGCGCTCCTATGGCTACACCTTC

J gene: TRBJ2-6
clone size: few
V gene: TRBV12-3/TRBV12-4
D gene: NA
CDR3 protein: CASSHTGANVLTF
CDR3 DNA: TGTGCCAGCAGCCATACTGGGGCCAACGTCCTGACTTTC

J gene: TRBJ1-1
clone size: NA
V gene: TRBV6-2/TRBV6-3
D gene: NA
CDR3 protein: CASSDARRSEAFF
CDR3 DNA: TGTGCCAGCAGTGACGCCCGACGGTCTGAAGCTTTCTTT

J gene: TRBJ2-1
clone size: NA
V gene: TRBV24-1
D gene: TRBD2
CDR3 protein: CATSDWVAGLYNEQFF
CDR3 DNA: TGTGCCACCAGTGACTGGGTAGCGGGACTCTACAATGAGCAGTTCTTC

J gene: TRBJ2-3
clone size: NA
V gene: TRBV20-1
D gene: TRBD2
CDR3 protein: CSAISLAGVHTQYF
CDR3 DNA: TGCAGTGCTATTAGCCTAGCGGGAGTACATACGCAGTATTTT

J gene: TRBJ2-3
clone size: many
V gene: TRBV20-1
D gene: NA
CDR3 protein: CSATPGGHPPADTQYF
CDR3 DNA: TGCAGTGCTACCCCTGGGGGGCATCCCCCCGCAGATACGCAGTATTTT

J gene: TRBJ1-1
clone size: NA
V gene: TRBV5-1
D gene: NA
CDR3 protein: CASSWAGQGNSNTEAFF
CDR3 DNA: TGCGCCAGCAGCTGGGCGGGGCAGGGTAATTCGAACACCGAAGCTTTCTTT

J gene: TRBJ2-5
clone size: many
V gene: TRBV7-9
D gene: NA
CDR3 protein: CASSLGTDGTQYF
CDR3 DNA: TGTGCCAGCAGCTTAGGGACGGATGGGACCCAGTACTTC

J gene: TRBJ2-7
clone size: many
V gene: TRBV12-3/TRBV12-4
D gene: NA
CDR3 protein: CASSPRHYEQYF
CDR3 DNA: TGTGCCAGCTCACCTCGTCACTACGAGCAGTACTTC

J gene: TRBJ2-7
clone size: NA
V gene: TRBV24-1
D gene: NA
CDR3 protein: CATSDQGEEEQYF
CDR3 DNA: TGTGCCACCAGTGATCAGGGCGAGGAGGAGCAGTACTTC

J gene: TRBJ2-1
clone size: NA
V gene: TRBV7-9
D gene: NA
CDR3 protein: CASSLTRLSYNEQFF
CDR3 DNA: TGTGCCAGCAGCTTAACGCGGCTATCCTACAATGAGCAGTTCTTC

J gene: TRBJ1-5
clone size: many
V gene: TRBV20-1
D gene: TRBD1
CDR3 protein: CSARDQDRLNQPQHF
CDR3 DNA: TGCAGTGCTAGAGATCAGGACAGGCTCAATCAGCCCCAGCATTTT

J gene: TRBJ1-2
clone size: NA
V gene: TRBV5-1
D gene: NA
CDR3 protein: CASSLAGLEYGYTF
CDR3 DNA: TGCGCCAGCAGCTTGGCCGGACTGGAGTATGGCTACACCTTC

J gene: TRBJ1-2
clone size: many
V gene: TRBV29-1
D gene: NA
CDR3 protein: CSVERRHPRAGNYGYTF
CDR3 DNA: TGCAGCGTTGAACGTAGACATCCTAGGGCCGGTAACTATGGCTACACCTTC

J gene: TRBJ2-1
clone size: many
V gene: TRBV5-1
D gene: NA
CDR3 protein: CASSREHQRDEQFF
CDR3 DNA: TGCGCCAGCAGCCGGGAACACCAGAGGGATGAGCAGTTCTTC

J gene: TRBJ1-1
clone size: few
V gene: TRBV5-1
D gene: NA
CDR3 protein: CASSPFVENTEAFF
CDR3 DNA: TGCGCCAGCAGCCCATTCGTAGAGAACACTGAAGCTTTCTTT